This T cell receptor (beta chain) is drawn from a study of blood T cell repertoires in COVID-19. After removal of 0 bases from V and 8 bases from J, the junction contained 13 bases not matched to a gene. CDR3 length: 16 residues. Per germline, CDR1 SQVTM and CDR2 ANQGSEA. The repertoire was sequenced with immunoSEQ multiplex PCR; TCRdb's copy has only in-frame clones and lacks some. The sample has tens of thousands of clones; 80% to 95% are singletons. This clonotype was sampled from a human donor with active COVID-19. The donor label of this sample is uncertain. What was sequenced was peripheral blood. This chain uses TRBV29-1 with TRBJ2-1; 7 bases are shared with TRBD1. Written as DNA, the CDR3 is TGCAGCGTTGAAGATCAGGAGAGGGGGCGCTGGGATGAGCAGTTCTTC. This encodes CSVEDQERGRWDEQFF.